Listed below are T cell receptor beta chains from one sample, sequenced in a study of blood T cell repertoires in COVID-19. Repertoires were generated with immunoSEQ multiplex PCR, while TCRdb's copy carries only in-frame clones and drops some. The repertoire includes fewer than 400,000 clones, roughly 86% of them detected once, and over 2.5% sits in the top ten. Sequenced input: peripheral blood. These receptors were taken from a human donor in a cohort sampled during active COVID-19. CDR3s include the opening cysteine and the closing phenylalanine or tryptophan. A D gene is named only where the DNA matches it firmly. Size values are once, few and many counts, or a class for expanded clones, and some rows have none.

j_call: TRBJ2-7
d_call: TRBD1
v_call: TRBV15
clone_size: NA
cdr3_aa: CATSIDRDSYEQYF
cdr3_nt: TGTGCCACCAGCATCGACCGGGACAGCTACGAGCAGTACTTC

j_call: TRBJ2-7
d_call: TRBD1
v_call: TRBV5-6
clone_size: NA
cdr3_aa: CASSFGTDRSYEQYF
cdr3_nt: TGTGCCAGCAGCTTCGGGACAGACCGCTCCTACGAGCAGTACTTC

j_call: TRBJ1-2
d_call: TRBD1
v_call: TRBV2
clone_size: NA
cdr3_aa: CARWTGVGGYTF
cdr3_nt: TGTGCCAGATGGACAGGGGTTGGTGGCTACACCTTC

j_call: TRBJ1-5
d_call: NA
v_call: TRBV11-2
clone_size: NA
cdr3_aa: CASSLDGLSNQPQHF
cdr3_nt: TGTGCCAGCAGCTTAGACGGGTTGAGCAATCAGCCCCAGCATTTT

j_call: TRBJ2-3
d_call: TRBD1
v_call: TRBV19
clone_size: NA
cdr3_aa: CASSIEEPGGEADTQYF
cdr3_nt: TGTGCCAGTAGTATAGAGGAGCCAGGGGGCGAGGCAGATACGCAGTATTTT

j_call: TRBJ1-4
d_call: NA
v_call: TRBV28
clone_size: NA
cdr3_aa: CASSLEGKLFF
cdr3_nt: TGTGCCAGCAGTTTAGAGGGAAAACTGTTTTTT

j_call: TRBJ1-1
d_call: NA
v_call: TRBV7-2
clone_size: NA
cdr3_aa: CACGGGQNTEAFF
cdr3_nt: TGTGCCTGCGGGGGGGGGCAGAACACTGAAGCTTTCTTT

j_call: TRBJ1-6
d_call: NA
v_call: TRBV16
clone_size: NA
cdr3_aa: CASRRFSYNSPLHF
cdr3_nt: TGTGCCAGCAGGAGATTCTCCTATAATTCACCCCTCCACTTT

j_call: TRBJ1-1
d_call: NA
v_call: TRBV6-2/TRBV6-3
clone_size: NA
cdr3_aa: CASSYSLNTEAFF
cdr3_nt: TGTGCCAGCAGTTATAGTTTGAACACTGAAGCTTTCTTT

j_call: TRBJ1-4
d_call: TRBD1
v_call: TRBV2
clone_size: NA
cdr3_aa: CASSALRTGPSNEKLFF
cdr3_nt: TGTGCCAGCAGCGCCCTTCGGACAGGCCCGTCTAATGAAAAACTGTTTTTT

j_call: TRBJ2-3
d_call: NA
v_call: TRBV4-2
clone_size: once
cdr3_aa: CASSPRSTLGGTTDTQYF
cdr3_nt: TGTGCCAGCAGCCCAAGATCTACCCTCGGCGGTACCACAGATACGCAGTATTTT

j_call: TRBJ1-1
d_call: NA
v_call: TRBV30
clone_size: once
cdr3_aa: CAWSIRGDTEAFF
cdr3_nt: TGTGCCTGGAGTATTCGGGGGGACACTGAAGCTTTCTTT

j_call: TRBJ1-1
d_call: NA
v_call: TRBV29-1
clone_size: NA
cdr3_aa: CSVGGYTEAFF
cdr3_nt: TGCAGCGTTGGAGGGTACACTGAAGCTTTCTTT

j_call: TRBJ1-3
d_call: NA
v_call: TRBV7-2
clone_size: NA
cdr3_aa: CASSFGNRPYSGNTIYF
cdr3_nt: TGTGCCAGCAGCTTCGGTAACAGACCCTACTCTGGAAACACCATATATTTT

j_call: TRBJ2-2
d_call: NA
v_call: TRBV3-1/TRBV3-2
clone_size: NA
cdr3_aa: CASSQVMVKGAGELFF
cdr3_nt: TGTGCCAGCAGCCAAGTAATGGTCAAGGGGGCCGGGGAGCTGTTTTTT

j_call: TRBJ2-5
d_call: TRBD2
v_call: TRBV7-2
clone_size: once
cdr3_aa: CASSSAWGGETQYF
cdr3_nt: TGTGCCAGCAGCTCCGCCTGGGGGGGGGAGACCCAGTACTTC

j_call: TRBJ1-2
d_call: TRBD1
v_call: TRBV6-6
clone_size: NA
cdr3_aa: CASSYGLTGEHGYTF
cdr3_nt: TGTGCCAGCAGTTACGGCCTAACAGGGGAGCATGGCTACACCTTC

j_call: TRBJ1-6
d_call: NA
v_call: TRBV28
clone_size: once
cdr3_aa: CASSLSRRGRGSPLHF
cdr3_nt: TGTGCCAGCAGTTTAAGTCGTCGGGGCAGGGGTTCACCCCTCCACTTT

j_call: TRBJ2-1
d_call: TRBD1
v_call: TRBV9
clone_size: NA
cdr3_aa: CASSAPGQGYNEQFF
cdr3_nt: TGTGCCAGCAGCGCCCCGGGACAGGGGTACAATGAGCAGTTCTTC

j_call: TRBJ1-2
d_call: NA
v_call: TRBV30
clone_size: NA
cdr3_aa: CAWSVDSYGYTF
cdr3_nt: TGTGCCTGGAGTGTCGACAGCTATGGCTACACCTTC

j_call: TRBJ2-7
d_call: NA
v_call: TRBV14
clone_size: NA
cdr3_aa: CASSQPTRLFRWFYEQYF
cdr3_nt: TGTGCCAGCAGCCAGCCCACGAGACTCTTTCGGTGGTTCTACGAGCAGTACTTC

j_call: TRBJ2-7
d_call: NA
v_call: TRBV6-1
clone_size: few
cdr3_aa: CASSETKRFYF
cdr3_nt: TGTGCCAGCAGTGAAACAAAGCGGTTTTACTTC

j_call: TRBJ2-6
d_call: NA
v_call: TRBV19
clone_size: NA
cdr3_aa: CASSPRHSSGANVLTF
cdr3_nt: TGTGCCAGTAGTCCTCGACACAGCTCTGGGGCCAACGTCCTGACTTTC